This T cell receptor (beta chain) came from a study of cytomegalovirus exposure and HLA in healthy donors. Trimming pared 3 bases from V and 3 bases from J, leaving 14 bases between. Germline CDR1 SGHTA, CDR2 FQGTGA. The CDR3 totals 16 residues. Findings of the study overall: Later analysis associated a missense DCLRE1C variant with TCR beta V- and J-gene trimming.

Points on this clone: Its antigen is still unknown.

Primers for the PCR totalled 60 Vbeta and 13 Jbeta. Libraries were prepared by immunoSEQ multiplex PCR; TCRdb keeps only in-frame clonotypes and omits some of them. The repertoire includes approximately 140,000 clones, 79% of them detected once, and roughly 6.7% sits in the top ten. Source material: PBMCs. This TCR was recovered from a woman aged 40 to 55 in good health and CMV-seropositive. The chain employs TRBV7-3 and TRBJ2-2; D is perhaps TRBD1 (6 bases). In DNA form, the CDR3 reads TGTGCCAGCAGCTTCCAAGACAGGATGGACACCGGGGAGCTGTTTTTT. Translation gives CASSFQDRMDTGELFF.